The clone carrying this T cell receptor beta chain was recorded many times. The data stem from a study of neurological immune-mediated disorders. CDR1 is SEHNR and CDR2 is FQNEAQ in the germline V gene (reference sequence). Between the trimmed V and J ends, which lost 5 bases and 0 bases, there was a span of 5 bases. The CDR3 runs to 13 residues. The cDNA was generated through 5'RACE incorporating 10-nucleotide random UMIs. In every sequencing run, more than 170 million TCR-beta sequences were generated from 15-18 subjects. TCRdb reprocessed the 5' RACE reads with MiXCR, giving one entry per CDR3 protein. The repertoire holds 65,000 to 80,000 distinct CDR3 sequences, with under 20% as singletons. 2 million unsorted PBMCs were stored in RNAlater at -80 °C before RNA extraction.

The specimen was PBMCs. This chain links TRBV7-9 with TRBJ1-3; no definite D call. The sequence was obtained from a woman in her forties in good health. DNA for the CDR3: TGTGCCAGCAGCATGTACTCTGGAAACACCATATATTTT. It encodes CASSMYSGNTIYF.